The rows below give T cell receptor beta chains drawn from one sample of a study of T cells in Graves' hyperthyroidism and ophthalmopathy. MiXCR, applied by TCRdb to the multiplex PCR reads, yields one record per CDR3 protein. The repertoire holds roughly 720,000 distinct CDR3 sequences, with roughly a sixth as singletons. Source material: blood. These receptors were obtained from a middle-aged man with Graves' hyperthyroidism. CDR3s include the opening cysteine and the closing phenylalanine or tryptophan. D genes are given only for firm matches. A clone size is listed for some rows: how often the clone was seen (once, few, many), or a class if it is expanded.

many	.	TRBV7-8	TRBJ2-1	CASSFLDAGEQFF	TGTGCCAGCAGCTTTTTAGATGCGGGCGAGCAGTTCTTC
few	TRBD2	TRBV29-1	TRBJ2-1	CSVGLAGGYEQFF	TGCAGCGTCGGACTAGCGGGAGGATACGAGCAGTTCTTC
few	.	TRBV9	TRBJ2-1	CASSAGGTGQHEQFF	TGTGCCAGCAGCGCGGGGGGGACAGGGCAGCATGAGCAGTTCTTC
many	TRBD1	TRBV7-2	TRBJ1-5	CASSLSSGTGDQPQHF	TGTGCCAGCAGCCTTTCTTCCGGGACAGGGGACCAGCCCCAGCATTTT
many	.	TRBV29-1	TRBJ2-6	CSVERESGANVLTF	TGCAGCGTTGAACGTGAGTCTGGGGCCAACGTCCTGACTTTC
few	.	TRBV20-1	TRBJ2-6	CSATAPGTGANVLTF	TGCAGTGCCACAGCGCCCGGGACTGGGGCCAACGTCCTGACTTTC
.	.	TRBV7-2	TRBJ2-3	CASSKGDRSTQYF	TGTGCCAGCAGCAAAGGGGATCGGAGTACGCAGTATTTT
.	TRBD1	TRBV12-3/TRBV12-4	TRBJ2-2	CASSSHRGGGELFF	TGTGCCAGCAGTAGCCACAGGGGTGGCGGGGAGCTGTTTTTT
many	.	TRBV9	TRBJ1-5	CASSADLRGDQPQHF	TGTGCCAGCAGCGCAGATTTACGCGGGGATCAGCCCCAGCATTTT
.	.	TRBV27	TRBJ2-7	CASSFGGLVYEQYF	TGTGCCAGCAGTTTCGGCGGCCTGGTCTACGAGCAGTACTTC
few	.	TRBV11-2	TRBJ2-7	CASSTGHNSYEQYF	TGTGCCAGCAGCACGGGACACAACAGCTACGAGCAGTACTTC
.	.	TRBV28	TRBJ2-6	CASGGHSGANVLTF	TGTGCCAGCGGAGGGCACTCTGGGGCCAACGTCCTGACTTTC
many	.	TRBV27	TRBJ1-5	CASSPLSQGEAQHF	TGTGCCAGCAGCCCTTTATCACAAGGGGAAGCCCAGCATTTT
many	TRBD2	TRBV24-1	TRBJ2-2	CATSAGLAGGRNTGELFF	TGTGCCACCAGTGCGGGACTAGCGGGAGGGCGGAACACCGGGGAGCTGTTTTTT
many	.	TRBV27	TRBJ1-2	CASSLAQGGLNYGYTF	TGTGCCAGCAGTTTAGCCCAAGGCGGATTGAACTATGGCTACACCTTC
many	.	TRBV10-3	TRBJ2-6	CAISDPYFSGANVLTF	TGTGCCATCAGTGATCCTTACTTCTCTGGGGCCAACGTCCTGACTTTC
many	TRBD1	TRBV7-9	TRBJ2-7	CASSAGQVFYEQYF	TGTGCCAGCAGCGCTGGACAGGTGTTCTACGAGCAGTACTTC
.	TRBD1	TRBV12-3/TRBV12-4	TRBJ1-1	CASSFTTGRHTEAFF	TGTGCCAGCAGTTTCACGACAGGGAGGCACACTGAAGCTTTCTTT
few	TRBD1	TRBV27	TRBJ1-4	CASSFQGQGAVGNEKLFF	TGTGCCAGCAGTTTCCAGGGACAGGGGGCAGTTGGGAATGAAAAACTGTTTTTT
many	.	TRBV28	TRBJ2-7	CASRPISAGEQYF	TGTGCCAGCAGGCCCATATCGGCCGGCGAGCAGTACTTC
few	.	TRBV4-1	TRBJ1-6	CASSQRTGTYNSPLHF	TGCGCCAGCAGCCAGCGAACCGGGACCTATAATTCACCCCTCCACTTT
once	TRBD1	TRBV4-2	TRBJ2-7	CASSQPGQGNEQYF	TGTGCCAGCAGCCAACCGGGACAGGGGAACGAGCAGTACTTC
many	.	TRBV28	TRBJ2-7	CASSLHQGYEQYF	TGTGCCAGCAGTTTACATCAGGGCTACGAGCAGTACTTC
many	.	TRBV15	TRBJ2-5	CATSRDQRQGGGETQYF	TGTGCCACCAGCAGAGATCAAAGGCAGGGCGGCGGAGAGACCCAGTACTTC
many	.	TRBV2	TRBJ2-7	CARPYYEQYF	TGTGCCAGGCCGTATTACGAGCAGTACTTC
few	.	TRBV30	TRBJ2-2	CAWSHDQFTGELFF	TGTGCCTGGAGCCACGACCAGTTCACCGGGGAGCTGTTTTTT
many	.	TRBV29-1	TRBJ2-1	CSVDMDTTDEQFF	TGCAGCGTAGATATGGATACTACGGATGAGCAGTTCTTC
.	.	TRBV15	TRBJ2-3	CATSREIAVSSDTQYF	TGTGCCACCAGCAGAGAGATAGCGGTTTCCTCAGATACGCAGTATTTT
few	.	TRBV19	TRBJ1-2	CASSIGVSYGYTF	TGTGCCAGTAGTATAGGGGTCTCCTATGGCTACACCTTC
.	.	TRBV12-5	TRBJ1-5	CASGLDDQPQHF	TGTGCTAGTGGTTTAGATGATCAGCCCCAGCATTTT
.	TRBD1	TRBV18	TRBJ1-1	CASSPGTGSGRAEAFF	TGTGCCAGCTCACCTGGGACAGGGTCGGGTAGGGCTGAAGCTTTCTTT
few	TRBD2	TRBV30	TRBJ2-1	CAWSVLAGGHEQFF	TGTGCCTGGAGTGTACTAGCGGGAGGCCATGAGCAGTTCTTC
few	.	TRBV24-1	TRBJ2-1	CATSSGVAEQFF	TGTGCCACCAGTAGTGGGGTTGCTGAGCAGTTCTTC
.	TRBD1	TRBV3-1	TRBJ2-7	CASSQLGQGSNYEQYF	TGTGCCAGCAGCCAACTAGGACAGGGCTCCAACTACGAGCAGTACTTC
few	TRBD1	TRBV19	TRBJ1-1	CASSIGPMTGGETEAFF	TGTGCCAGTAGTATAGGTCCGATGACAGGGGGAGAGACTGAAGCTTTCTTT
many	.	TRBV19	TRBJ2-1	CASSTGRYNEQFF	TGTGCCAGTAGTACGGGACGGTACAATGAGCAGTTCTTC
many	TRBD2	TRBV24-1	TRBJ2-1	CATSDASGRASINEQFF	TGTGCCACCAGTGATGCTAGCGGGAGGGCCTCTATCAATGAGCAGTTCTTC
.	.	TRBV24-1	TRBJ2-5	CATSDSRGVETQYF	TGTGCCACCAGTGATAGCAGGGGAGTCGAGACCCAGTACTTC
many	TRBD2	TRBV30	TRBJ2-7	CAWSVGLAVTYEQYF	TGTGCCTGGAGTGTCGGGCTAGCGGTAACCTACGAGCAGTACTTC
many	TRBD2	TRBV12-3/TRBV12-4	TRBJ2-3	CASSPASGSTDTQYF	TGTGCCAGCAGTCCGGCTAGCGGGAGTACAGATACGCAGTATTTT
many	.	TRBV12-3/TRBV12-4	TRBJ2-2	CASSLDENTGELFF	TGTGCCAGCAGTTTGGATGAGAACACCGGGGAGCTGTTTTTT
.	.	TRBV2	TRBJ2-7	CASSETGRMFSYEQYF	TGTGCCAGCAGTGAAACCGGGAGAATGTTCTCCTACGAGCAGTACTTC
many	.	TRBV6-1	TRBJ1-5	CASTRGRRGNQPQHF	TGTGCCAGCACCCGTGGTAGGAGGGGCAATCAGCCCCAGCATTTT
.	.	TRBV30	TRBJ2-7	CAWSPNRYEQYF	TGTGCCTGGAGTCCGAACAGATACGAGCAGTACTTC
once	.	TRBV30	TRBJ1-1	CAWADGGATEAFF	TGTGCCTGGGCTGACGGAGGCGCCACTGAAGCTTTCTTT
few	.	TRBV20-1	TRBJ1-4	CSAPAWGEKLFF	TGCAGTGCTCCGGCCTGGGGTGAAAAACTGTTTTTT
many	.	TRBV10-3	TRBJ1-4	CAISDSGGLTNEKLFF	TGTGCCATCAGTGACTCCGGGGGGCTGACTAATGAAAAACTGTTTTTT
.	TRBD2	TRBV11-2	TRBJ2-1	CASSQGLSPFF	TGTGCCAGCAGTCAGGGACTATCCCCCTTCTTC
many	TRBD2	TRBV11-2	TRBJ2-7	CASSDGTKWAYEQYF	TGTGCCAGCAGCGATGGGACTAAATGGGCCTACGAGCAGTACTTC
.	.	TRBV2	TRBJ1-3	CATGTEYGYTIYF	TGTGCCACCGGGACCGAGTATGGATACACCATATATTTT
.	.	TRBV4-3	TRBJ2-7	CASSQAGGSGSSYEQYF	TGCGCCAGCAGCCAGGCAGGGGGGAGCGGGAGTTCCTACGAGCAGTACTTC
.	TRBD2	TRBV5-1	TRBJ2-1	CASSLETSGSGDEQFF	TGCGCCAGCAGCCTGGAGACTAGCGGGAGTGGAGATGAGCAGTTCTTC
many	TRBD1	TRBV6-5	TRBJ2-7	CASSYSTGVSYEQYF	TGTGCCAGCAGTTACTCGACAGGGGTCTCCTACGAGCAGTACTTC
many	.	TRBV7-2	TRBJ2-3	CASSSQVTQYF	TGTGCCAGCAGCTCCCAGGTTACGCAGTATTTT
few	.	TRBV28	TRBJ1-4	CASSAYRPANEKLFF	TGTGCCAGCAGTGCCTACCGGCCGGCTAATGAAAAACTGTTTTTT
many	TRBD2	TRBV7-9	TRBJ2-1	CASRLAGAFSYNEQFF	TGTGCCAGCAGACTAGCGGGAGCCTTCTCCTACAATGAGCAGTTCTTC
many	.	TRBV28	TRBJ2-7	CASSLGVPQEQYF	TGTGCCAGCAGTTTGGGGGTCCCACAGGAGCAGTACTTC
.	TRBD2	TRBV29-1	TRBJ2-2	CSATRLADNTGELFF	TGCAGCGCCACCCGGCTAGCGGATAACACCGGGGAGCTGTTTTTT
.	TRBD1	TRBV6-2/TRBV6-3	TRBJ2-3	CVSRPWTGSTDTQYF	TGTGTCAGCAGACCCTGGACAGGAAGCACAGATACGCAGTATTTT